This entry concerns a single T cell receptor beta chain. The antigen is not known. This specimen comes from a study of cytomegalovirus exposure and HLA in healthy donors. Primers: 60 Vbeta forward and 13 Jbeta reverse. Libraries were prepared by immunoSEQ multiplex PCR; TCRdb keeps only in-frame clonotypes and omits some of them. The table lists approximately 220,000 clones, 70% to 90% of them singletons. Study-wide points: In terms of immune exposure information, only CMV serostatus was available.

The CDR3 has 16 amino acids. V trimming: 2 bases; J trimming: 2 bases; junction bases outside the gene matches: 3. The germline CDR1 and CDR2 sequences are SGHRS and YFSETQ. Input material: PBMCs. The chain has TRBV5-1 and TRBJ2-1, with 11 bases matching TRBD2. The TCR comes from a young man in good health and CMV-seronegative. The CDR3 spells CASSFSGGATYNEQFF. CDR3 bases: TGCGCCAGCAGCTTTAGCGGGGGGGCTACCTACAATGAGCAGTTCTTC. Together with reference TRBV5-1 and TRBJ2-1, the CDR3 gives the full variable domain: KAGVTQTPRYLIKTRGQQVTLSCSPISGHRSVSWYQQTPGQGLQFLFEYFSETQRNKGNFPGRFSGRQFSNSRSEMNVSTLELGDSALYLCASSFSGGATYNEQFFGPGTRLTVL.